The 12 T cell receptor beta chains given below trace back to one sample, sequenced in a study of cytomegalovirus exposure and HLA in healthy donors. The PCR used 60 Vbeta and 13 Jbeta primers. Using immunoSEQ multiplex PCR, the repertoire was profiled, and TCRdb retains in-frame clones only, with some absent. The sample carries tens of thousands of clones, about four fifths recorded once. The sample comprised PBMCs. The source is a man aged 50-59 years in good health and CMV-seronegative.

This clone was counted a few times. This chain uses TRBV5-1 with TRBJ1-1; D is perhaps TRBD1 (5 bases). The length of the CDR3 is 14 residues. CDR1 and CDR2 from the germline V gene are SGHRS and YFSETQ. The V end was cut by 0 bases, the J end by 3 bases, with 9 bases between. The chain's CDR3 is CASSLEGGDTEAFF. In DNA form, the CDR3 reads TGCGCCAGCAGCTTGGAAGGAGGGGACACTGAAGCTTTCTTT.

This chain uses TRBV2 with TRBJ1-3; D ambiguous. The CDR3 contains 17 residues. The V gene's germline CDR1 is SNHLY and CDR2 FYNNEI. V lost 4 bases and J lost 0, with 16 bases in between. This chain's CDR3 is CASSARAGHVSGNTIYF. For the CDR3, the DNA is TGTGCCAGCAGTGCGAGGGCTGGCCATGTCTCTGGAAACACCATATATTTT. Combining the CDR3 with reference TRBV2 and TRBJ1-3 gives the whole variable domain EPEVTQTPSHQVTQMGQEVILRCVPISNHLYFYWYRQILGQKVEFLVSFYNNEISEKSEIFDDQFSVERPDGSNFTLKIRSTKLEDSAMYFCASSARAGHVSGNTIYFGEGSWLTVV.

The chain has TRBV4-3 and TRBJ2-1, with D possibly TRBD2 on 6 matching bases. This CDR3 comprises 16 residues. The germline gives CDR1 LGHNA, CDR2 YSLEER. Trimming took 0 bases from V and 5 from J, leaving 14 bases between them. The CDR3: CASSQDMSSGNNEQFF. The CDR3 nucleotides are TGCGCCAGCAGCCAAGATATGAGTAGCGGCAACAATGAGCAGTTCTTC.

This rearrangement joins TRBV13 to TRBJ2-1, with TRBD2 matching over 7 bases. V was pared by 6 bases and J by 2 bases, with 7 bases of the junction left unmatched. This CDR3 comprises 15 residues. CDR1 and CDR2 from the germline V gene are PRHDT and FYEKMQ (reference sequence). The CDR3 reads CASRIWREPYNEQFF. In nucleotides, the CDR3 is TGTGCCAGCAGAATTTGGCGGGAGCCCTACAATGAGCAGTTCTTC.

J is TRBJ1-5 and V is TRBV28; D remains ambiguous. V was shortened by 4 bases and J by 4 bases, with 5 bases between the two germline ends. CDR1 is MDHEN, CDR2 SYDVKM, per germline. This CDR3 is built from 12 residues. This chain's CDR3 is CASSSKNQPQHF. Written as DNA, the CDR3 is TGTGCCAGCAGTTCCAAAAATCAGCCCCAGCATTTT.

V usage is TRBV7-3 and J usage is TRBJ2-5; D is possibly TRBD2 (6 bases). CDR1 and CDR2 from the germline V gene are SGHTA and FQGTGA. V was pared by 4 bases and J by 1 base, with 19 bases between. CDR3 size: 17 residues. The CDR3 loop is CASSSGLSTSSQETQYF. CDR3 nucleotide sequence: TGTGCCAGCAGCTCCGGACTCTCTACTAGCAGCCAAGAGACCCAGTACTTC.

In its sample, this clone was seen once. V and J are TRBV5-6 and TRBJ2-7; 7 nucleotides match TRBD1. The germline gives CDR1 SGHDT, CDR2 YYEEEE. The CDR3 has 15 amino acids. With V trimmed by 4 bases and J by 7 bases, 14 bases remained unmatched. DNA of the CDR3: TGTGCCAGCAGCCCTAAGGGTACAGGGGTTACGGAGCAGTACTTC. This encodes CASSPKGTGVTEQYF.

V and J are TRBV15 and TRBJ1-6, with 7 bases identical to TRBD1. CDR1 is LNHNV, CDR2 YYDKDF, per germline (reference sequence). The CDR3 has 16 amino acids. Trimming cost V 1 base and J 6 bases; bases outside gene matches: 6. CDR3 nucleotides: TGTGCCACCAGCAGAGCCCGAGGGGGCGGTAATTCACCCCTCCACTTT. Translating gives CATSRARGGGNSPLHF.

V gene TRBV29-1 combines with J gene TRBJ1-2; the D gene is possibly TRBD1 (6 bases). CDR1 and CDR2 (germline): SQVTM, ANQGSEA. Trimming took off 0 bases at V and 3 bases at J, with 14 bases between the two ends. The CDR3 is made up of 15 amino acids. CDR3 nucleotides: TGCAGCGTTGAAGACGACAGGATGAATGACTATGGCTACACCTTC. This sequence encodes CSVEDDRMNDYGYTF.

In regard to this clone: The junction departs from germline at one end; a sequencing error may be responsible. This sample includes further DNA sequences coding for the same CDR3. The rearrangement uses TRBV19 and TRBJ1-4; D is unresolved. CDR1 and CDR2 from the germline V gene are LNHDA and SQIVND (reference sequence). This CDR3 spans 13 amino acids. This CDR3 reads CASSITRGEKLFF. For the CDR3, the DNA is TGTGCCAGTAGTATTACCAGAGGTGAAAAGCTGTTTTTT.

The chain joins TRBV7-9 to TRBJ1-5; 7 nucleotides line up with TRBD1. This CDR3 contains 16 residues. Trimming removed 5 bases from V and 0 bases from J; junction bases left unmatched: 7. Germline CDR1 and CDR2: SEHNR and FQNEAQ (reference sequence). The CDR3 nucleotides read TGTGCCAGCAGCGCGACAGGGCAATATAGCAATCAGCCCCAGCATTTT. Amino acid sequence: CASSATGQYSNQPQHF.

This chain links TRBV5-5 with TRBJ1-1; D may be TRBD1 (5 bases). This CDR3 has 14 amino acids. Per the germline V gene, CDR1 is SGHKS and CDR2 is YYEKEE (reference sequence). The V end was cut by 2 bases, the J end by 3 bases, with 11 bases between. CDR3 amino acids: CASSLSGEDTEAFF. The CDR3 DNA is TGTGCCAGCAGCTTATCGGGGGAGGACACTGAAGCTTTCTTT.